This T cell receptor (beta chain) was documented in a study of early T cells in non-severe SARS-CoV-2 infection (dated by TCRdb to the early 2020s). Background for the entire study: Because TCR sequencing was done on bulk RNA from unsorted whole blood, the alpha and beta chains could not be paired. Findings and caveats that apply to the study as a whole: VDJdb matching was skewed toward anti-spike CD8 responses, so virus-specific expansions were likely underestimated and private and CD4 specificities were missed.

As to this clonotype: It has no known antigen specificity. Base-call qualities are not available, and no considerably larger clone is one nucleotide away.

The trim is 1 base for V and 4 bases for J, with a gap of 9 bases between the germline ends. The CDR3 runs 14 amino acids, cysteine and phenylalanine included. Only the CDR3 part of the read is kept: 42 bases, read in frame from the first base. The germline V gene specifies SGHDT as CDR1 and YYEEEE as CDR2. Library preparation was by 5' RACE. The run used a NextSeq 500. To correct for sequencing error and PCR bias, the TCR library protocol tagged individual cDNA molecules with unique molecular identifiers. TCR alpha and beta chains were both sequenced, and the abundances of alpha and beta sequences in each sample were closely correlated with each other. As for how the authors treated the data: Decombinator V4 was used to annotate TCR sequences for V gene, J gene and CDR3. TCRs were defined as expanded if a significant change between any two time points was detected under a Poisson model with p below 0.0001. TCR abundances were normalised to the total number of TCRs sequenced per sample and were expressed as counts per million. MAIT TCRs were defined by TRAV1-2 paired with TRAJ12, TRAJ20 or TRAJ33, and iNKT TCRs by TRAV10 paired with TRAJ18. VDJdb, accessed 1 November 2021, was searched for CMV, EBV and SARS-CoV-2 annotated TCRs, with TCRs annotated for multiple antigens excluded. Clones were called with MiXCR by TCRdb after fastp trimmed the public reads at Q25, and only in-frame beta chains were retained. When rows share a CDR3 protein, they turn into one entry using the most common DNA and genes. TCRdb, not the authors, supplied the V and J calls. Within this sample are tens of thousands of distinct CDR3 sequences, with about 17% of them counted one time only. The ten top clones hold roughly 10% of the sample.

This was a case-control study nested in a cohort of healthcare workers in London, UK, who had nasopharyngeal swab PCR tests and blood samples taken every week. Healthcare workers were enrolled in the week of the UK lockdown, from 23 to 31 March 2020, and were followed every week for up to roughly 15 weeks. Recombination linked TRBV5-6 to TRBJ1-3; the D segment could be TRBD1, given 6 matching bases. The TCR originated in an adult who was a healthcare worker with PCR-confirmed SARS-CoV-2 infection or an uninfected control (not recorded which). Sequenced material: whole blood, taken at baseline. The CDR3 protein is CASSLQGSGNTIYF. The DNA is TGTGCCAGCAGCTTGCAGGGGTCCGGAAACACCATATATTTT.